The T cell receptor (beta chain) under discussion was sequenced for a study of technical replicates of blood from a few donors. Method: immunoSEQ multiplex PCR; TCRdb's copy keeps in-frame clones and lacks some. This sample has tens of thousands of clones, with roughly nine tenths found just once. Between the trimmed V and J ends, which lost 4 bases and 0 bases, there was a span of 20 bases. This CDR3 spans 19 amino acids. Germline V gives CDR1 SGHRS, CDR2 YFSETQ. What was sequenced was PBMCs. This chain connects TRBV5-1 to TRBJ1-6, with D perhaps matching TRBD1 (5 bases). This clonotype originated in a human donor in good health. Some clones in this sample may be carry-over from other donors' samples. The CDR3 DNA reads as TGCGCCAGCAGCCGCGCGCCGGACACCTTCAGCTCCTATAATTCACCCCTCCACTTT. This translates into CASSRAPDTFSSYNSPLHF.